A single sample is the source of the 6 T cell receptor beta chains below, sequenced in a study of blood T cell repertoires in COVID-19. The assay was immunoSEQ multiplex PCR, and TCRdb's table has in-frame clones only and misses some. Here the sample spans around 200,000 clones, around four fifths being singletons. What was sequenced was peripheral blood. The receptors were sampled from a man between 40 and 49 years old with active or convalescent COVID-19.

In its sample, this clone was seen once. This rearrangement joins TRBV5-1 to TRBJ1-2; TRBD1 aligns across 12 bases. V dropped 2 bases and J dropped 4; count of bases not matched to a gene: 3. CDR1 is SGHRS, CDR2 YFSETQ, per germline. This CDR3 has 15 residues. The CDR3 here is CASSLGTGGIYGYTF. CDR3 in DNA: TGCGCCAGCAGCTTAGGGACAGGGGGCATCTATGGCTACACCTTC.

This clone was counted only a few times. The CDR3 sequence: CASSCIRDFPSYEQYF. CDR3 coding DNA: TGTGCCAGCAGTTGTATCCGGGACTTCCCCTCCTACGAGCAGTACTTC. The chain links TRBV6-9 to TRBJ2-7; tentatively, D is TRBD2 (6 bases). The CDR3 consists of 16 residues. Looked up from germline, CDR1 is MNHGY and CDR2 is SVAAGI. The V end lost 4 bases, the J end lost 0 bases, and 16 bases lay between the germline ends.

V is TRBV9 and J is TRBJ1-5, with D perhaps matching TRBD1 (5 bases). CDR1 and CDR2 (germline): SGDLS, YYNGEE. The ends were cut back, 0 bases at V and 5 bases at J, with 12 bases in the middle. This CDR3 has 15 residues. The CDR3, as DNA: TGTGCCAGCAGCGTAGAGGGCAGGGTGCATCAGCCCCAGCATTTT. Its protein product is CASSVEGRVHQPQHF.

The J gene is TRBJ1-5, the V gene TRBV19; D ambiguous. The length of the CDR3 is 14 residues. Germline CDR1 LNHDA, CDR2 SQIVND (reference sequence). V lost 3 bases, J lost 4 bases, and 10 bases lay in between. CDR3 amino acids: CASSMSRVNQPQHF. In DNA, the CDR3 is TGTGCCAGTAGTATGAGTCGGGTAAATCAGCCCCAGCATTTT.

The gene calls are TRBV9 and TRBJ1-2; 9 bases are shared with TRBD1. The germline CDR1 and CDR2 sequences are SGDLS and YYNGEE. CDR3 length: 19 amino acids. V was clipped by 3 bases and J by 7 bases; unmatched bases: 22. The CDR3 DNA reads TGTGCCAGCAGCGCCTTGACCCCTGCCGGGACAGGGAGGTCGGGTGGCTACACCTTC. Its translation is CASSALTPAGTGRSGGYTF.

This chain uses TRBV4-1 with TRBJ2-7; TRBD2 might be the D (5 bases). Trimming took 1 base from V and 0 from J, leaving 10 bases between them. The CDR3 runs 15 residues. Germline-derived CDR1 and CDR2 are MGHRA and YSYEKL. The CDR3, as DNA: TGCGCCAGCAGCCAAGGGACTGTATCCTCCTACGAGCAGTACTTC. Its translation is CASSQGTVSSYEQYF.